This T cell receptor (beta chain) was found in a study of T cell repertoires in cytomegalovirus infection (dated by TCRdb to between 2017 and 2020). Regarding the study in general: The peptide stimulations were aimed at well-studied HLA-B-restricted epitopes as well as recently identified HLA-C-restricted CMV epitopes, whose presentation resists viral immunomodulation. Because public TCR beta signatures pointed to carriage of CMV infection together with the matching HLA type, the HLA type of each donor mattered for the analysis. Results and caveats for the whole study, not just this receptor: The ex vivo response was dominated by HLA-C-restricted CMV-specific TCR beta clonotypes, which also provided the single most frequent clonotype in two of eight donors. Carriers of CMV infection plus the relevant HLA type were discriminated by the cumulative frequency of public TCR beta family members in the study cohort and in an independent roughly 320-donor cohort.

According to the study, the label for this sample's treatment or condition signals: in vitro stimulation with specific CMV peptide epitopes to enrich CMV-specific T cells. Reading from cysteine to phenylalanine, the CDR3 counts 16 amino acids. Kept here is only the CDR3 DNA, which spans 48 bases and is read in frame from base 1. Trimming costs V 2 bases and J 4 bases, and their ends lie 17 bases apart. Based on the germline V gene (reference sequence), the CDR1 and CDR2 sequences are SGHNT and YYREEE. Points on this clonotype: This receptor's antigen is unknown. Base qualities are not provided; no much larger clone lies one nucleotide away.

Data came from an Illumina HiSeq 1500. TCRdb trimmed the raw reads at Q25, called clones with MiXCR and kept productive beta chains. Merged by CDR3 protein, the rows form single entries marked with the most common genes and DNA. Here the sample has fewer than 1,000,000 distinct CDR3 sequences; around 32% occur a single time. The ten largest clonotypes hold about an eighth of the sample. The clonotype originates from a human donor in good health (CMV status not recorded). Some clones in this sample may be carry-over from other donors' samples. The source material was cultured CD8+ T cells from PBMCs, sampled from culture after CMV antigen stimulation. The chain couples TRBV5-4 to TRBJ2-3; the D gene may be TRBD1 or TRBD2, since each aligns over 5 bases. The CDR3 region reads CASSLPYGAVADTQYF. In nucleotide form, the sequence is TGTGCCAGCAGCTTACCCTACGGGGCAGTGGCAGATACGCAGTATTTT.